These T cell receptor beta chains were read from a single sample in a study of STAT5B mutations in CD4+ large granular lymphocyte leukemia. Generated by immunoSEQ multiplex PCR, the TCRdb table keeps only in-frame clones and is missing some. Here the sample spans tens of thousands of clones, 78% being singletons. Sequenced sample: CD4+ T cells from blood buffy coats. All receptors come from a human donor in good health. The CDR3 runs from the conserved cysteine through the conserved F or W.

v_call	cdr3_aa
TRBV18	CASSPGTGPAGELFF
TRBV7-8	CASSLLLQTGDTQYF
TRBV11-2	CASRIFEGPYEQYF
TRBV2	CASSVLAGWPLEPNTLEQYF
TRBV5-6	CASSLLGQGNSGANVLTF
TRBV5-6	CASSEGHVSYNEQFF
TRBV5-5	CASSPTGSNEKLFF
TRBV6-1	CASSEEAGGVGYTF
TRBV6-6	CASSSDMDRGAFF
TRBV29-1	CSVEVLGTQYF
TRBV5-1	CASSPSASSSTDTQYF
TRBV28	CASSLMTGAGGELFF
TRBV19	CASSIGAAQVGEQYF
TRBV5-1	CASSLVGSSAGANVLTF
TRBV9	CASSLQGYEQFF
TRBV10-1	CASSDTGVADTQYF
TRBV9	CASSLDSGSEGEQYF
TRBV6-5	CASSTQGGLTDTQYF
TRBV9	CASSVAGEPYNEQFF
TRBV6-5	CASSSPYEQYF